This TCR beta chain appears in the sequencing data of a study of blood T cell repertoires in COVID-19. Study at large: From the United States, Italy and Spain came samples of acute and convalescent COVID-19.

Assay: immunoSEQ multiplex PCR; the TCRdb copy retains only in-frame clones and omits some. This repertoire shows approximately 53,000 clones, roughly 90% found once; its top ten account for around a tenth. This TCR came from a woman of 80 years or more with acute or convalescent COVID-19. The sample taken for sequencing was peripheral blood.

CDR3 sequence (DNA): TGTGCCAGCAGGGGGACAGCGAACACTGAAGCTTTCTTT. It translates to CASRGTANTEAFF. The chain couples TRBV6-5 to TRBJ1-1, with 7 bases that match TRBD1. The CDR3 is made up of 13 amino acids. The V gene's germline CDR1 is MNHEY and CDR2 SVGAGI. V trimming: 6 bases; J trimming: 1 base; junction bases outside the gene matches: 2.